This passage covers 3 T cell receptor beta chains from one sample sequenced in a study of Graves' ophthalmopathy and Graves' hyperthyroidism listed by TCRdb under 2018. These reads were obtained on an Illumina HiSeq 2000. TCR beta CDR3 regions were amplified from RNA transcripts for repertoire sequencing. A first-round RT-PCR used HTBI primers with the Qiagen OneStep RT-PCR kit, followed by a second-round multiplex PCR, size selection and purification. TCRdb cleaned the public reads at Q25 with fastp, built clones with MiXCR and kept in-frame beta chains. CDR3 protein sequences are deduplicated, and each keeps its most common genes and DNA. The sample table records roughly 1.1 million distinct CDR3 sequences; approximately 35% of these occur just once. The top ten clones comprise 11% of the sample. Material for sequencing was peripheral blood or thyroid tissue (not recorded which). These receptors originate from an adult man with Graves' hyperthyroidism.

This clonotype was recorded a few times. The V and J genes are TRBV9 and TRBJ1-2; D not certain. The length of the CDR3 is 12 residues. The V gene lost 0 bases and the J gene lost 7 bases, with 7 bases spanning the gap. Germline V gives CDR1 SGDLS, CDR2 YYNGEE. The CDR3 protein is CASSVVEGGYTF. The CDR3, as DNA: TGTGCCAGCAGCGTAGTAGAGGGTGGCTACACCTTC. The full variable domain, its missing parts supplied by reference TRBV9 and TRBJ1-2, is DSGVTQTPKHLITATGQRVTLRCSPRSGDLSVYWYQQSLDQGLQFLIQYYNGEERAKGNILERFSAQQFPDLHSELNLSSLELGDSALYFCASSVVEGGYTFGSGTRLTVV.

CDR3 coding DNA: TGTGCCATCAGTGCTAGAGACGGAGTATACTATGGCTACACCTTC. It specifies CAISARDGVYYGYTF. V is TRBV10-3 and J is TRBJ1-2; D gene ambiguous. Germline V gives CDR1 ENHRY, CDR2 SYGVKD. The ends were cut back, 4 bases at V and 3 bases at J, with 15 bases in the middle. This CDR3 region has 15 residues.

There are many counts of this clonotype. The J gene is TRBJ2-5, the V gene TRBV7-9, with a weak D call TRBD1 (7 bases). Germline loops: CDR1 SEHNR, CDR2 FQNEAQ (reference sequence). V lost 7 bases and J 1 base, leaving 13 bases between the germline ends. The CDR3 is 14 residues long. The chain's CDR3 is CASNQGGFQETQYF. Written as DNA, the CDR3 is TGTGCCAGCAACCAGGGGGGCTTCCAAGAGACCCAGTACTTC.